This is a list of T cell receptor beta chains from one sample in a study of T cell responses to AZD1222 COVID-19 vaccine. Only in-frame clones appear in the TCRdb table, and some are missing; sequencing was by immunoSEQ multiplex PCR. Here the sample spans about 110,000 clones, roughly 87% being singletons. Sequences were derived from peripheral blood, sampled on day 0 of AZD1222 vaccination. The receptors were gathered from an adult in good health. Each CDR3 is given with its conserved first and last residue. A D gene is named only where the DNA matches it firmly. Clone size is given for some rows only: seen once, a few or many times, or a class if the clone is expanded.

clone_size: .
v_call: TRBV6-2/TRBV6-3
j_call: TRBJ1-4
cdr3_length: 17
d_call: .
cdr3_aa: CASSYDLRTTKNEKLFF
cdr3_nt: TGTGCCAGCAGTTACGACTTAAGGACAACTAAGAATGAAAAACTGTTTTTT

clone_size: .
v_call: TRBV28
j_call: TRBJ2-2
cdr3_length: 18
d_call: TRBD1
cdr3_aa: CASSSLLWTGGILGELFF
cdr3_nt: TGTGCCAGCAGTTCCCTCCTATGGACAGGGGGCATCTTGGGGGAGCTGTTTTTT

clone_size: .
v_call: TRBV7-9
j_call: TRBJ1-1
cdr3_length: 14
d_call: .
cdr3_aa: CASSLDLGNTEAFF
cdr3_nt: TGTGCCAGCAGCTTAGACCTGGGGAACACTGAAGCTTTCTTT

clone_size: .
v_call: TRBV27
j_call: TRBJ1-5
cdr3_length: 13
d_call: .
cdr3_aa: CATRGGSNQPQHF
cdr3_nt: TGTGCCACCCGGGGGGGTAGCAATCAGCCCCAGCATTTT

clone_size: .
v_call: TRBV2
j_call: TRBJ2-3
cdr3_length: 14
d_call: .
cdr3_aa: CASSDVDSTDTQYF
cdr3_nt: TGTGCCAGCAGTGACGTAGATAGCACAGATACGCAGTATTTT

clone_size: .
v_call: TRBV7-8
j_call: TRBJ2-2
cdr3_length: 16
d_call: .
cdr3_aa: CASSLGALANTGELFF
cdr3_nt: TGTGCCAGCAGCTTAGGAGCGCTCGCGAACACCGGGGAGCTGTTTTTT

clone_size: .
v_call: TRBV10-1
j_call: TRBJ2-1
cdr3_length: 18
d_call: TRBD2
cdr3_aa: CASSESELRTSGRNEQFF
cdr3_nt: TGCGCCAGCAGTGAGTCGGAATTACGGACTAGCGGGAGGAATGAGCAGTTCTTC

clone_size: .
v_call: TRBV11-2
j_call: TRBJ1-3
cdr3_length: 15
d_call: .
cdr3_aa: CASSPSTGSGNTIYF
cdr3_nt: TGTGCCAGCAGCCCAAGTACAGGGTCTGGAAACACCATATATTTT

clone_size: .
v_call: TRBV7-9
j_call: TRBJ1-2
cdr3_length: 15
d_call: .
cdr3_aa: CASSVNRDTGHGYTF
cdr3_nt: TGTGCCAGCAGCGTGAACCGGGACACCGGACATGGCTACACCTTC

clone_size: few
v_call: TRBV7-3
j_call: TRBJ1-2
cdr3_length: 13
d_call: .
cdr3_aa: CASSSPDGYGYTF
cdr3_nt: TGTGCCAGCAGCTCTCCGGACGGATATGGCTACACCTTC

clone_size: .
v_call: TRBV30
j_call: TRBJ2-2
cdr3_length: 14
d_call: .
cdr3_aa: CAWKRTDNTGELFF
cdr3_nt: TGTGCCTGGAAAAGGACAGACAACACCGGGGAGCTGTTTTTT

clone_size: .
v_call: TRBV6-5
j_call: TRBJ1-6
cdr3_length: 13
d_call: .
cdr3_aa: CASNSNTNSPLHF
cdr3_nt: TGTGCCAGCAACTCTAACACGAATTCACCCCTCCACTTT

clone_size: .
v_call: TRBV7-9
j_call: TRBJ2-7
cdr3_length: 15
d_call: .
cdr3_aa: CASSLAGVSSYEQYF
cdr3_nt: TGTGCCAGCAGCTTAGCGGGAGTGTCCTCCTACGAGCAGTACTTC

clone_size: .
v_call: TRBV25-1
j_call: TRBJ1-5
cdr3_length: 14
d_call: .
cdr3_aa: CASSDRQGNQPQHF
cdr3_nt: TGTGCCAGCAGTGATCGGCAGGGGAACCAGCCCCAGCATTTT

clone_size: .
v_call: TRBV2
j_call: TRBJ2-4
cdr3_length: 13
d_call: TRBD2
cdr3_aa: CASSGTSGRVGYF
cdr3_nt: TGTGCCAGCAGCGGGACTAGCGGGAGGGTTGGGTACTTC

clone_size: .
v_call: TRBV5-1
j_call: TRBJ2-7
cdr3_length: 16
d_call: .
cdr3_aa: CASSGGPLDASYEQYF
cdr3_nt: TGCGCCAGCAGCGGAGGACCGCTCGACGCTTCCTACGAGCAGTACTTC

clone_size: .
v_call: TRBV4-1
j_call: TRBJ2-2
cdr3_length: 17
d_call: TRBD1
cdr3_aa: CASSLTNRDRESGELFF
cdr3_nt: TGCGCCAGCAGCCTAACCAACAGGGACAGGGAATCCGGGGAGCTGTTTTTT

clone_size: .
v_call: TRBV18
j_call: TRBJ1-5
cdr3_length: 15
d_call: .
cdr3_aa: CASSPGTGGNQPQHF
cdr3_nt: TGTGCCAGCTCCCCAGGGACGGGCGGCAATCAGCCCCAGCATTTT

clone_size: .
v_call: TRBV11-2
j_call: TRBJ2-2
cdr3_length: 17
d_call: TRBD1
cdr3_aa: CASSLGPARGYTGELFF
cdr3_nt: TGTGCCAGCAGCTTAGGTCCCGCCAGGGGGTACACCGGGGAGCTGTTTTTT

clone_size: .
v_call: TRBV27
j_call: TRBJ2-2
cdr3_length: 14
d_call: TRBD2
cdr3_aa: CASKPSGNSGELFF
cdr3_nt: TGTGCCAGCAAGCCTAGCGGGAACTCCGGGGAGCTGTTTTTT

clone_size: once
v_call: TRBV2
j_call: TRBJ2-3
cdr3_length: 13
d_call: TRBD2
cdr3_aa: CASSLAVTDTQYF
cdr3_nt: TGTGCCAGCAGTCTAGCGGTCACAGATACGCAGTATTTT

clone_size: .
v_call: TRBV10-3
j_call: TRBJ1-6
cdr3_length: 17
d_call: TRBD1
cdr3_aa: CAISESRDRGHNSPLHF
cdr3_nt: TGTGCCATCAGTGAGTCGCGGGACAGGGGCCATAATTCACCCCTCCACTTT

clone_size: .
v_call: TRBV5-8
j_call: TRBJ1-2
cdr3_length: 16
d_call: .
cdr3_aa: CASSWWGTQKNYGYTF
cdr3_nt: TGTGCCAGCAGCTGGTGGGGGACACAGAAAAACTATGGCTACACCTTC

clone_size: few
v_call: TRBV5-6
j_call: TRBJ1-4
cdr3_length: 17
d_call: .
cdr3_aa: CASSRQFRLRTNEKLFF
cdr3_nt: TGTGCCAGCAGCCGTCAGTTTCGATTGAGGACTAATGAAAAACTGTTTTTT

clone_size: .
v_call: TRBV9
j_call: TRBJ2-1
cdr3_length: 16
d_call: TRBD2
cdr3_aa: CASSEHSGGSYNEQFF
cdr3_nt: TGTGCCAGCAGCGAGCATAGCGGGGGGAGTTACAATGAGCAGTTCTTC

clone_size: .
v_call: TRBV3-1/TRBV3-2
j_call: TRBJ2-7
cdr3_length: 14
d_call: .
cdr3_aa: CASSQDWQGREQYF
cdr3_nt: TGTGCCAGCAGCCAAGATTGGCAGGGACGCGAGCAGTACTTC

clone_size: .
v_call: TRBV28
j_call: TRBJ1-6
cdr3_length: 15
d_call: TRBD1
cdr3_aa: CASSPRDRESSPLHF
cdr3_nt: TGTGCCAGCAGTCCTAGGGACAGGGAGAGTTCACCCCTCCACTTT

clone_size: .
v_call: TRBV18
j_call: TRBJ2-7
cdr3_length: 15
d_call: TRBD1
cdr3_aa: CASSPTGGNTYEQYF
cdr3_nt: TGTGCCAGCTCACCAACAGGGGGAAATACCTACGAGCAGTACTTC

clone_size: .
v_call: TRBV28
j_call: TRBJ2-7
cdr3_length: 13
d_call: TRBD2
cdr3_aa: CATKAGPNYEQYF
cdr3_nt: TGTGCCACCAAAGCGGGGCCCAACTACGAGCAGTACTTC

clone_size: .
v_call: TRBV7-9
j_call: TRBJ2-3
cdr3_length: 18
d_call: TRBD1
cdr3_aa: CASSSTRPGQGAPDTQYF
cdr3_nt: TGTGCCAGCAGCTCGACTCGACCGGGACAGGGGGCCCCAGATACGCAGTATTTT

clone_size: .
v_call: TRBV11-2
j_call: TRBJ2-7
cdr3_length: 13
d_call: TRBD2
cdr3_aa: CASSSGLPGEQYF
cdr3_nt: TGTGCCAGCAGCTCGGGACTACCCGGCGAGCAGTACTTC

clone_size: .
v_call: TRBV7-3
j_call: TRBJ1-3
cdr3_length: 15
d_call: TRBD1
cdr3_aa: CASSPPRDSGNTIYF
cdr3_nt: TGTGCCAGCAGCCCGCCCAGGGACAGTGGAAACACCATATATTTT

clone_size: few
v_call: TRBV23-1
j_call: TRBJ2-7
cdr3_length: 10
d_call: .
cdr3_aa: CARFYPEQYF
cdr3_nt: TGCGCCAGGTTTTATCCCGAGCAGTACTTC

clone_size: .
v_call: TRBV7-2
j_call: TRBJ1-2
cdr3_length: 14
d_call: TRBD1
cdr3_aa: CASSTRQGNYGYTF
cdr3_nt: TGTGCCAGCAGCACCCGACAGGGTAACTATGGCTACACCTTC

clone_size: .
v_call: TRBV7-6
j_call: TRBJ2-2
cdr3_length: 16
d_call: TRBD1
cdr3_aa: CASSGTGTGLSGELFF
cdr3_nt: TGTGCCAGCAGCGGAACCGGGACAGGACTTTCCGGGGAGCTGTTTTTT

clone_size: .
v_call: TRBV11-2
j_call: TRBJ1-4
cdr3_length: 15
d_call: .
cdr3_aa: CASSANQAKGEKLFF
cdr3_nt: TGTGCCAGCAGCGCCAATCAGGCAAAAGGGGAAAAACTGTTTTTT

clone_size: .
v_call: TRBV2
j_call: TRBJ1-1
cdr3_length: 13
d_call: .
cdr3_aa: CASSKGMNTEAFF
cdr3_nt: TGTGCCAGCAGTAAAGGGATGAACACTGAAGCTTTCTTT

clone_size: .
v_call: TRBV10-3
j_call: TRBJ2-7
cdr3_length: 13
d_call: .
cdr3_aa: CAVARGASYEQYF
cdr3_nt: TGTGCCGTTGCAAGGGGGGCCTCCTACGAGCAGTACTTC

clone_size: .
v_call: TRBV28
j_call: TRBJ1-5
cdr3_length: 18
d_call: .
cdr3_aa: CASSTYDIVRDSNQPQHF
cdr3_nt: TGTGCCAGCAGTACATACGACATTGTCCGAGATAGCAATCAGCCCCAGCATTTT

clone_size: .
v_call: TRBV7-8
j_call: TRBJ1-3
cdr3_length: 16
d_call: TRBD1
cdr3_aa: CASSSIGQGAGNTIYF
cdr3_nt: TGTGCCAGCAGCTCCATAGGACAGGGGGCTGGAAACACCATATATTTT

clone_size: .
v_call: TRBV27
j_call: TRBJ2-2
cdr3_length: 16
d_call: TRBD2
cdr3_aa: CASSLSAGGAIGELFF
cdr3_nt: TGTGCCAGCAGTTTATCGGCCGGGGGGGCTATCGGGGAGCTGTTTTTT

clone_size: .
v_call: TRBV27
j_call: TRBJ1-2
cdr3_length: 15
d_call: TRBD1
cdr3_aa: CASGPLGQANYGYTF
cdr3_nt: TGTGCCAGCGGTCCGCTGGGACAGGCCAACTATGGCTACACCTTC

clone_size: .
v_call: TRBV9
j_call: TRBJ2-3
cdr3_length: 16
d_call: TRBD2
cdr3_aa: CASSVELAGGTDTQYF
cdr3_nt: TGTGCCAGCAGCGTAGAACTAGCGGGAGGCACAGATACGCAGTATTTT

clone_size: .
v_call: TRBV6-1
j_call: TRBJ1-5
cdr3_length: 16
d_call: .
cdr3_aa: CASSEARASLNQPQHF
cdr3_nt: TGTGCCAGCAGTGAAGCTAGGGCCAGCCTCAATCAGCCCCAGCATTTT

clone_size: few
v_call: TRBV5-6
j_call: TRBJ2-3
cdr3_length: 15
d_call: TRBD2
cdr3_aa: CASSGIAGVVDTQYF
cdr3_nt: TGTGCCAGCAGCGGTATAGCGGGAGTGGTAGATACGCAGTATTTT

clone_size: .
v_call: TRBV6-1
j_call: TRBJ2-5
cdr3_length: 13
d_call: .
cdr3_aa: CASSDNTPETQYF
cdr3_nt: TGTGCCAGCAGTGATAACACCCCGGAGACCCAGTACTTC

clone_size: .
v_call: TRBV11-3
j_call: TRBJ2-3
cdr3_length: 12
d_call: .
cdr3_aa: CASSLGLDTQYF
cdr3_nt: TGTGCCAGCAGCTTAGGCCTAGATACGCAGTATTTT

clone_size: .
v_call: TRBV27
j_call: TRBJ1-2
cdr3_length: 13
d_call: .
cdr3_aa: CASSNQGSSGYTF
cdr3_nt: TGTGCCAGCAGCAATCAGGGGTCCTCGGGCTACACCTTC

clone_size: .
v_call: TRBV30
j_call: TRBJ1-1
cdr3_length: 13
d_call: .
cdr3_aa: CAWSVGVNTEAFF
cdr3_nt: TGTGCCTGGAGTGTTGGGGTGAACACTGAAGCTTTCTTT

clone_size: .
v_call: TRBV7-2
j_call: TRBJ2-7
cdr3_length: 12
d_call: .
cdr3_aa: CASRGISYEQYF
cdr3_nt: TGTGCCAGCAGGGGGATCTCCTACGAGCAGTACTTC

clone_size: once
v_call: TRBV7-2
j_call: TRBJ1-5
cdr3_length: 12
d_call: .
cdr3_aa: CASTDNNQPQHF
cdr3_nt: TGTGCCAGCACCGATAACAATCAGCCCCAGCATTTT

clone_size: .
v_call: TRBV4-3
j_call: TRBJ2-2
cdr3_length: 15
d_call: .
cdr3_aa: CASSQLRGNTGELFF
cdr3_nt: TGCGCCAGCAGCCAACTTAGGGGAAACACCGGGGAGCTGTTTTTT

clone_size: .
v_call: TRBV4-1
j_call: TRBJ2-3
cdr3_length: 20
d_call: TRBD2
cdr3_aa: CASSQDRLAGGPKGTDTQYF
cdr3_nt: TGCGCCAGCAGCCAAGACCGACTAGCGGGAGGGCCGAAGGGCACAGATACGCAGTATTTT